This T cell receptor beta chain stems from a study of early T cells in non-severe SARS-CoV-2 infection. TCRdb passed the 5' RACE reads through MiXCR, listing each CDR3 protein once. The sample includes roughly 97,000 distinct CDR3 sequences, about 11% of them seen just once. Per germline, CDR1 SGHVS and CDR2 FQNEAQ. V was clipped by 1 base and J by 4 bases, with 7 bases between them. The CDR3 length is 13 residues. The specimen comprised whole blood, sampled at baseline. The origin of this receptor is an adult who was a healthcare worker with PCR-confirmed SARS-CoV-2 infection or an uninfected control (not recorded which). The chain carries TRBV7-8 and TRBJ1-2; D remains ambiguous. DNA for the CDR3: TGTGCCAGCAGCTTAGGGAACCCCTATGGCTACACCTTC. Translating gives CASSLGNPYGYTF.